The entry that follows covers one T cell receptor beta chain sequence. No antigen is known for it. One end of the junction fails to match germline, which may point to a read error. This specimen belongs to a study of cytomegalovirus exposure and HLA in healthy donors. Both 60 Vbeta primers and 13 Jbeta primers went into the PCR. TCRdb keeps only in-frame clones here, not all; method: immunoSEQ multiplex PCR. Listed are 50,000 to 70,000 clones; 3.6% falls within the top ten. Looked up from germline, CDR1 is SGHRS and CDR2 is YFSETQ. This CDR3 region has 15 residues. Broader study findings: Clonal expansion was found to be greater in HLA-associated TCR beta chains than in equally common others in a later analysis. Presence/absence analyses rested on an assumption that sequencing depth was roughly uniform across donors.

Sequenced material: PBMCs. The sequence came from a young woman in good health and CMV-seronegative. The chain links TRBV5-1 to TRBJ1-2; 12 bases map to TRBD1. CDR3 residues: CASSPGTGGAYDYTF. CDR3 bases: TGCGCCAGCAGCCCCGGGACAGGGGGCGCCTATGACTACACCTTC.